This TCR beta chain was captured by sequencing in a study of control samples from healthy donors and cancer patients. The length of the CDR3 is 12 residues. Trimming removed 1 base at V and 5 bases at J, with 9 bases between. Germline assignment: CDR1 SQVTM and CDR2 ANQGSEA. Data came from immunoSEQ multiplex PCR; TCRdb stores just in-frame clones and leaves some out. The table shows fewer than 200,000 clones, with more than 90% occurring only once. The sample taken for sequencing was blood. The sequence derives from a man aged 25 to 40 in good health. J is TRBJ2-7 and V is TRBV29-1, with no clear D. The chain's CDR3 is CSVEVVADEQYF. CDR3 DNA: TGCAGCGTTGAAGTTGTAGCTGACGAGCAGTACTTC.